This T cell receptor (beta chain) was sequenced during a study of response to subunit inactivated influenza vaccine (dated by TCRdb to the late 2010s). Study-level background: Deep quantitative T cell receptor repertoire profiling was used in the study to track responses to a trivalent subunit inactivated influenza vaccine.

What the work shows at the level of the full study, not this receptor alone: The authors proposed that each seasonal influenza vaccination may bring in only a limited number of new T cells.

The library relied on RT-PCR. Sequencer: Illumina HiSeq 2500. TCRdb reworked the public reads: Q25 trimming with fastp, MiXCR clone assembly, productive beta chains retained. Each entry is one CDR3 protein sequence, shown with its most common DNA and genes. Here the sample has hundreds of thousands of distinct CDR3 sequences; over 11% occur a single time. Around 7.3% of the sample rests with the top ten. This clonotype was seen many times. Its antigen remains undetermined. Nothing much larger sits one base from this clone, and base qualities are not available. For CDR1 and CDR2, the germline V gene lists SGHDN and FVKESK. V loses 0 bases of germline sequence and J loses 13 bases, and the interval between the two ends is 6 bases. There are 11 amino acids in the CDR3, from cysteine to phenylalanine inclusive. CDR3 DNA only is kept here, 33 bases in frame from base 1.

This receptor was obtained from a man between 50 and 59 years old who received an inactivated influenza vaccine. Donor details come from another sample of the same person, matched by shared clones. The sequencing used PBMCs from blood, collected around two weeks before vaccination. The receptor chain draws on TRBV14 and TRBJ2-2, with the D segment identity uncertain. The encoded CDR3 is CASSQDAGLFF. The DNA sequence is given as TGTGCCAGCAGCCAAGACGCAGGGCTGTTTTTT.